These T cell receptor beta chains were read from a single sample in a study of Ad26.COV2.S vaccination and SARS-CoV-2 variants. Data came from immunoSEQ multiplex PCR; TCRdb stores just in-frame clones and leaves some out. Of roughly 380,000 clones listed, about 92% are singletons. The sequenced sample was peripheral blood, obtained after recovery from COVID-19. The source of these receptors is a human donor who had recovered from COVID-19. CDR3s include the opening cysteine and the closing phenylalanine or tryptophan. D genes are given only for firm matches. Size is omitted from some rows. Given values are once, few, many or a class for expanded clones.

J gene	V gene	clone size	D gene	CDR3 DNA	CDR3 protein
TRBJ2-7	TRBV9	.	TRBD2	TGTGCCAGCAGCGTAGGCTCGCGGGGAGGGCTCTACGAGCAGTACTTC	CASSVGSRGGLYEQYF
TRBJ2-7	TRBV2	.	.	TGTGCCAGCAGTGGGGGGGACCGGCCCTGGCTGTACTTC	CASSGGDRPWLYF
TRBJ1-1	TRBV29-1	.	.	TGCAGCGTTCAGAGACAGGCTGAAGCTGAAGCTTTCTTT	CSVQRQAEAEAFF
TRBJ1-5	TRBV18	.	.	TGTGCCAGCTCACCTGAGGGAGGTTACCAGCCCCAGCATTTT	CASSPEGGYQPQHF
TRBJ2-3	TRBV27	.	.	TGTGCCAGCAGTTTTTACAGCGTCGCTAGCACAGATACGCAGTATTTT	CASSFYSVASTDTQYF
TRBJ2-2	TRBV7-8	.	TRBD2	TGTGCCAGCAGCTTACGGGGGGGCCAAATCGGGGAGCTGTTTTTT	CASSLRGGQIGELFF
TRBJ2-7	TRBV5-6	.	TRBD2	TGTGCCAGCAGCCCGGGAGGGCAGGGCGGCTACGAGCAGTACTTC	CASSPGGQGGYEQYF
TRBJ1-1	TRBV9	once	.	TGTGCCAGCAGCGCCTCAGGGGTCGTTCGCACTGAAGCTTTCTTT	CASSASGVVRTEAFF
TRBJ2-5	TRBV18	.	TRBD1	TGTGCCAGCTCACCACGGGACAGGGAAGAGACCCAGTACTTC	CASSPRDREETQYF
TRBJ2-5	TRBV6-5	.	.	TGTGCCAGCAGTTACGGAGGGTCGGGGGAGACCCAGTACTTC	CASSYGGSGETQYF
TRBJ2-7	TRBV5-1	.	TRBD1	TGCGCCAGCAGTTTTGGTTGGGACAGCGAGCAGTACTTC	CASSFGWDSEQYF
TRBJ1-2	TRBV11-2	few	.	TGTGCCAGCAGTCAGGGTGACTATGGCTACACCTTC	CASSQGDYGYTF
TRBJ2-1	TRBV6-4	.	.	TGTGCCAGCAGTGAACGGATAGCTTATGTCAATGAGCAGTTCTTC	CASSERIAYVNEQFF
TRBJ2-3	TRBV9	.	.	TGTGCCAGCCGACGCGGGGTTGGCACAGATACGCAGTATTTT	CASRRGVGTDTQYF
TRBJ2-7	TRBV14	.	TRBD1	TGTGCCAGCAGCCAAGCGACAGGGGTTATCTACGAGCAGTACTTC	CASSQATGVIYEQYF
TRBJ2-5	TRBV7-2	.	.	TGTGCCAGCAGCTTAGGTGGGGGGGCAAACCAAGAGACCCAGTACTTC	CASSLGGGANQETQYF
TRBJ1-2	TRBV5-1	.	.	TGCGCCAGCAGCTTGGAGGGAGGGGACGCTTGGGATGGCTACACCTTC	CASSLEGGDAWDGYTF
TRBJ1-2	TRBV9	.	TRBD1	TGTGCCAGCAGCCCACCAACAGGGGGCCATGGCTACACCTTC	CASSPPTGGHGYTF
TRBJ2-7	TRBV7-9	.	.	TGTGCCAGCAGCCCGCCACTAGCCTACGAGCAGTACTTC	CASSPPLAYEQYF
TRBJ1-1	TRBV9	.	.	TGTGCCAGCAGCCCCAGACAGATTATGGGGACTGAAGCTTTCTTT	CASSPRQIMGTEAFF
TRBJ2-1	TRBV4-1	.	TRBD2	TGCGCCAGCAGCCAAACCCTCGGGACTAGAGCCTACAATGAGCAGTTCTTC	CASSQTLGTRAYNEQFF
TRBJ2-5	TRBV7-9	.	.	TGTGCCAGCAGGGAAATTCAAGAGACCCAGTACTTC	CASREIQETQYF
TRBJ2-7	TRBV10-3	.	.	TGTGCCATCGGGACGGACTCCTACGAGCAGTACTTC	CAIGTDSYEQYF
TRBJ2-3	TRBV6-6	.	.	TGTGCCAGCAATCAACAGAAGAGAGATACGCAGTATTTT	CASNQQKRDTQYF
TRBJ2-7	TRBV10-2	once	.	TGCGCCAGCAGCGTAGCCCTGGCGGGCGAGCAGTACTTC	CASSVALAGEQYF
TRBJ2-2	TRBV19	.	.	TGTGCCAGTATAGCAGCCCCGAACACCGGGGAGCTGTTTTTT	CASIAAPNTGELFF
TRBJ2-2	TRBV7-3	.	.	TGTGCCAGCAGCGAATATACCGGGGAGCTGTTTTTT	CASSEYTGELFF
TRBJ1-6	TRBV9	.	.	TGTGCCAGCAGCGTAGAGCACAATAGTTCGCCCCTCCACTTT	CASSVEHNSSPLHF
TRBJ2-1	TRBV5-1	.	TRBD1	TGCGCCAGCTCCGGGACAGGGGGCTACAATGAGCAGTTCTTC	CASSGTGGYNEQFF
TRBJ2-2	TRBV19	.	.	TGTGCCAGTAGTATAGGCAGGGTCAACACCGGGGAGCTGTTTTTT	CASSIGRVNTGELFF
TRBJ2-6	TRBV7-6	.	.	TGTGCCAGCAGCTCTATTAGGGTCTTGGGGGCCAACGTCCTGACTTTC	CASSSIRVLGANVLTF
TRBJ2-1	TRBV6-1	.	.	TGTGCCAGCAGTGAAGCAACCAACGGGGAGCAGTTCTTC	CASSEATNGEQFF
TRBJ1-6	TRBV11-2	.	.	TGTGCCAGCAGCCGAGCGGGAGGGGATTCACCCCTCCACTTT	CASSRAGGDSPLHF
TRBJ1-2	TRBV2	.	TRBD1	TGTGCCAGCACTCCTGGGACAGGGGAGTTTCGGTATGGCTACACCTTC	CASTPGTGEFRYGYTF
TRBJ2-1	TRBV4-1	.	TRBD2	TGCGCCAGCAGCCAAAGGGGACTAGCGGGGGGAACGAATGAGCAGTTCTTC	CASSQRGLAGGTNEQFF
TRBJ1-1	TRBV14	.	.	TGTGCCAGCAGCCAATTCCCCCTCAAGAACACTGAAGCTTTCTTT	CASSQFPLKNTEAFF
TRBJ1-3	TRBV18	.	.	TGTGCCAGCTCACCACCGAGGGCCGCTGGAAACACCATATATTTT	CASSPPRAAGNTIYF
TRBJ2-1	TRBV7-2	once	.	TGTGCCAGCAGCCTCGATCGGCTAAGCGAGCAGTTCTTC	CASSLDRLSEQFF
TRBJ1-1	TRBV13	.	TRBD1	TGTGCCAGCAGCTTAACCCCACAGACAGGGTTTGAAGCTTTCTTT	CASSLTPQTGFEAFF
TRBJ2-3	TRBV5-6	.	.	TGTGCCAGCAGCTTGTATATTTACAGATCACGCACAGATACGCAGTATTTT	CASSLYIYRSRTDTQYF
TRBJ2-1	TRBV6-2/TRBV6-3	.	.	TGTGCCAGCAGTCCCACAGGTTATGAGCAGTTCTTC	CASSPTGYEQFF
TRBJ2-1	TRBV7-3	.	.	TGTGCCAGCAGCACAGGATGGCACAATGAGCAGTTCTTC	CASSTGWHNEQFF
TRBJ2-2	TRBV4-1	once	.	TGCGCCAGCAGCCACAAGGTGGCGAACACCGGGGAGCTGTTTTTT	CASSHKVANTGELFF
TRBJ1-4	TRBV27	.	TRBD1	TGTGCCAGCAGCAGGGGGCGAGGTAATGAAAAACTGTTTTTT	CASSRGRGNEKLFF
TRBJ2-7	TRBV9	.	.	TGTGCCAGCAGCGTAGGGGGAGACTCCTACGAGCAGTACTTC	CASSVGGDSYEQYF
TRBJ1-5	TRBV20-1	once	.	TGCAGTGCTAGTAAGGGGCATTATAGCAATCAGCCCCAGCATTTT	CSASKGHYSNQPQHF
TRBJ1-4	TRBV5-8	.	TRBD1	TGTGCCAGCAGCTCAGGACAGGCCTCAACTAATGAAAAACTGTTTTTT	CASSSGQASTNEKLFF
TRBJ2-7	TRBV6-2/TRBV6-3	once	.	TGTGCCAGCAGTTACTCGGGGAGGCCCCTGCTCGAGCAGTACTTC	CASSYSGRPLLEQYF
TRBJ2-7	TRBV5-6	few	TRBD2	TGTGCCAGCAGCTTGTGGGGGGGCTCCTACGAGCAGTACTTC	CASSLWGGSYEQYF
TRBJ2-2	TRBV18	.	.	TGTGCCAGCTCACCTAGCGTCACCGGGGAGCTGTTTTTT	CASSPSVTGELFF
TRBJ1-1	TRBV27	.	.	TGTGCCAGCAGCCTAGCGATCGGTTACACTGAAGCTTTCTTT	CASSLAIGYTEAFF
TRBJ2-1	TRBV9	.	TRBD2	TGTGCCAGCAGCGTAGGGGAGCGGGGTGGGAATGAGCAGTTCTTC	CASSVGERGGNEQFF
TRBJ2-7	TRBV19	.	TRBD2	TGTGCCAGTAGTATAACGGGGGAGGGAACGCGCGAGCAGTACTTC	CASSITGEGTREQYF
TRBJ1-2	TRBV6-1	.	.	TGTGCCAGCAGTGAAATTCGGAGGAGCTACACCTTC	CASSEIRRSYTF
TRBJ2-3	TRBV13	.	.	TGTGCCAGCAGCGACCGGTTTACAGATACGCAGTATTTT	CASSDRFTDTQYF
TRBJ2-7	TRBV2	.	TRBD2	TGTGCCAGCAGCGTAGCGGGGAATACCTACGAGCAGTACTTC	CASSVAGNTYEQYF
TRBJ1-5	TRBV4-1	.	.	TGCGCCAGCAGCCAAGGAGGTTGGCAGCCCCAGCATTTT	CASSQGGWQPQHF
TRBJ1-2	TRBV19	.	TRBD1	TGTGCCAGTAGGAACATAGGGGACAGGGGTTCTGGCTACACCTTC	CASRNIGDRGSGYTF
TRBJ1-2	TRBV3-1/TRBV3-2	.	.	TGTGCCAGCAGCCCCGCCGGGTCAGGGCCCGTCTATGGCTACACCTTC	CASSPAGSGPVYGYTF
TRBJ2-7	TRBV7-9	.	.	TGTGCCAGCAAGGCCCAAGGACCGAGGTGGGACGAGCAGTACTTC	CASKAQGPRWDEQYF